A selection of T cell receptor beta chains follows, all from one sample in a study of graft-versus-host responses after intestinal transplantation. Their target antigens are unknown. The repertoire was sequenced with immunoSEQ multiplex PCR; TCRdb's copy has only in-frame clones and lacks some. The data show approximately 130,000 clones, with around 94% seen just once and over 0.15% held by the top ten. Sequenced material: unstimulated CD4+ T cells sorted from spleen or lymph node cells, taken before intestinal transplant. The receptors were gathered from a human donor who received an intestinal transplant. Each CDR3 is given with its conserved first and last residue. The order of the fields is D gene, V gene, J gene, CDR3 protein, CDR3 DNA. D genes are given only for firm matches.

D gene: TRBD2; V gene: TRBV6-5; J gene: TRBJ2-7; CDR3 protein: CASILLAGGSYEQYF; CDR3 DNA: TGTGCCAGCATTCTTTTAGCGGGGGGGTCCTACGAGCAGTACTTC
D gene: .; V gene: TRBV14; J gene: TRBJ2-2; CDR3 protein: CASSRALNTGELFF; CDR3 DNA: TGTGCCAGCAGCCGAGCCCTAAACACCGGGGAGCTGTTTTTT
D gene: .; V gene: TRBV4-1; J gene: TRBJ2-5; CDR3 protein: CASSQGPASPETQYF; CDR3 DNA: TGCGCCAGCAGCCAAGGTCCGGCAAGCCCCGAGACCCAGTACTTC
D gene: TRBD1; V gene: TRBV2; J gene: TRBJ2-7; CDR3 protein: CASSGQGRSEQYF; CDR3 DNA: TGTGCCAGCAGTGGACAGGGAAGGTCCGAGCAGTACTTC
D gene: .; V gene: TRBV4-1; J gene: TRBJ2-7; CDR3 protein: CASSQFTTGVGSREQYF; CDR3 DNA: TGCGCCAGCAGCCAATTTACCACGGGGGTAGGCTCCAGGGAGCAGTACTTC
D gene: TRBD1; V gene: TRBV11-2; J gene: TRBJ2-7; CDR3 protein: CASSLTIQGASSYEQYF; CDR3 DNA: TGTGCCAGCAGCTTAACAATTCAGGGGGCATCCTCCTACGAGCAGTACTTC
D gene: TRBD1; V gene: TRBV9; J gene: TRBJ2-1; CDR3 protein: CASSVTGTGTYNEQFF; CDR3 DNA: TGTGCCAGCAGCGTGACCGGGACAGGGACCTACAATGAGCAGTTCTTC
D gene: TRBD2; V gene: TRBV5-1; J gene: TRBJ2-1; CDR3 protein: CASSPMGGSYNEQFF; CDR3 DNA: TGCGCCAGCAGCCCAATGGGGGGGTCCTACAATGAGCAGTTCTTC
D gene: .; V gene: TRBV7-9; J gene: TRBJ2-5; CDR3 protein: CASSLAGGKETQYF; CDR3 DNA: TGTGCCAGCAGCTTAGCGGGGGGAAAAGAGACCCAGTACTTC
D gene: .; V gene: TRBV7-2; J gene: TRBJ1-2; CDR3 protein: CASSLSPGEGYTF; CDR3 DNA: TGTGCCAGCAGCTTATCCCCAGGGGAAGGCTACACCTTC